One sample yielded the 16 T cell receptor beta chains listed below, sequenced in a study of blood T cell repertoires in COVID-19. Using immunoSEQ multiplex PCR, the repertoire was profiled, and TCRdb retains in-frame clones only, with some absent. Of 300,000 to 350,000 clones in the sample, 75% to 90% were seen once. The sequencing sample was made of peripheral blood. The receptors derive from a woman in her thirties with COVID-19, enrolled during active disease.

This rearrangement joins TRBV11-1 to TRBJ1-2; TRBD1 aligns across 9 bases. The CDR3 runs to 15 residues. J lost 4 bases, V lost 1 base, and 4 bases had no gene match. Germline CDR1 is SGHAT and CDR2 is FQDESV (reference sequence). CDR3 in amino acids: CASSLGPGQGYGYTF. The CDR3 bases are TGTGCCAGCAGCTTAGGACCGGGACAGGGCTATGGCTACACCTTC.

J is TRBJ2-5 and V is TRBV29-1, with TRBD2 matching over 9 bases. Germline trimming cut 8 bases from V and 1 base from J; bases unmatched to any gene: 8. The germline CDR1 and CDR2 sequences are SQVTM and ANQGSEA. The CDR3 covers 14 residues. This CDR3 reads CSLTTSGPQETQYF. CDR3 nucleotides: TGCAGCCTTACTACTAGCGGGCCCCAAGAGACCCAGTACTTC.

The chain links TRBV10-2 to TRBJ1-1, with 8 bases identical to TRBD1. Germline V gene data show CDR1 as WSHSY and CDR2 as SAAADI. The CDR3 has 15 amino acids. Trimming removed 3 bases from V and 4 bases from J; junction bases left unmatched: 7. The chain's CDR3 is CASSEPDRGGTEAFF. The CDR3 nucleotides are TGCGCCAGCAGTGAACCCGACAGGGGTGGCACTGAAGCTTTCTTT.

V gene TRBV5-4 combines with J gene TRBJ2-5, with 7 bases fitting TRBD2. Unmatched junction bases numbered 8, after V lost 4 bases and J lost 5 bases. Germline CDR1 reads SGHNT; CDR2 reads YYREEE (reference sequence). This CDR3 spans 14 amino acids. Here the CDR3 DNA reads TGTGCCAGCAGCCTTAAGAGCGGGGAGGAGACCCAGTACTTC. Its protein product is CASSLKSGEETQYF.

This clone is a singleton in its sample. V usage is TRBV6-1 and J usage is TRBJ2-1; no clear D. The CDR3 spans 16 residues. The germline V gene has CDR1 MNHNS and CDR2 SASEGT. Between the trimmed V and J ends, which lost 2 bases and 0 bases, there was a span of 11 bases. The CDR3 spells CASSESGFHSYNEQFF. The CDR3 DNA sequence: TGTGCCAGCAGTGAATCAGGCTTCCACTCCTACAATGAGCAGTTCTTC.

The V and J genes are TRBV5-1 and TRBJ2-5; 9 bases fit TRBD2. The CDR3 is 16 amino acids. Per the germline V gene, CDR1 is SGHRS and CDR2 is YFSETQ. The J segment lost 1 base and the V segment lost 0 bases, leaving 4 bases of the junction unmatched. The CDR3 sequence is CASSLVSSGAQETQYF. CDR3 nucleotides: TGCGCCAGCAGCTTGGTGTCTAGCGGGGCCCAAGAGACCCAGTACTTC.

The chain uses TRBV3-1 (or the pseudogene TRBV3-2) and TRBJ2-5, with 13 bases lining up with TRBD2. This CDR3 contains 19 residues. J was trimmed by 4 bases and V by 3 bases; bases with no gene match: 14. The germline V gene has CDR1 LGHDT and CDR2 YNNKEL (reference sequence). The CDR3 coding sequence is TGTGCCAGCAGCCACGGGAGGACTAGCGGGAGTGGCGGTCGAGAGACCCAGTACTTC. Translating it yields CASSHGRTSGSGGRETQYF.

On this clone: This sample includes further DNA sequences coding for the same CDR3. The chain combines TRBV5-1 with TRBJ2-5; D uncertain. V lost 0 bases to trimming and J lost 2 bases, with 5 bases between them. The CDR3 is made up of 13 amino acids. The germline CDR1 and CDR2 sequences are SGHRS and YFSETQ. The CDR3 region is CASSLDRQETQYF. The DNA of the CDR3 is TGCGCCAGCAGCTTGGACAGACAAGAGACCCAGTACTTC.

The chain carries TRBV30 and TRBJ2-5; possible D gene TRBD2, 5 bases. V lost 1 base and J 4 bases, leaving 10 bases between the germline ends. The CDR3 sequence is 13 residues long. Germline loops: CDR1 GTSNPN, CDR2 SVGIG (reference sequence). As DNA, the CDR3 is TGTGCCTGGAGTGGCGTGAGCGGAGAGACCCAGTACTTC. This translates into CAWSGVSGETQYF.

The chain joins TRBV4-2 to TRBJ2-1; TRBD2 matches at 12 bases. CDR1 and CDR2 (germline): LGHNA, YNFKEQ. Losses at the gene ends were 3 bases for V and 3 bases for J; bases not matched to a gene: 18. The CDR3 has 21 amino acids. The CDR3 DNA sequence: TGTGCCAGCAGCCAGGAGAAAACGGGACTAGCGGGCCCTCTCCGCTACAATGAGCAGTTCTTC. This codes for CASSQEKTGLAGPLRYNEQFF.

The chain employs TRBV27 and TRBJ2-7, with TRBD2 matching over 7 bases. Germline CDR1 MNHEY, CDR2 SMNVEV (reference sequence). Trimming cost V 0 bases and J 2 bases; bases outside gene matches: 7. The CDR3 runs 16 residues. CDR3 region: CASSLSGGWETYEQYF. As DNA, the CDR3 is TGTGCCAGCAGTTTATCGGGGGGGTGGGAGACCTACGAGCAGTACTTC.

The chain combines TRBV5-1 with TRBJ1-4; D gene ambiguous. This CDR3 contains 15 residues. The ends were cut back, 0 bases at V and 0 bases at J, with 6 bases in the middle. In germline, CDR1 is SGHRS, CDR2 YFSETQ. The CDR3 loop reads CASSLERTTNEKLFF. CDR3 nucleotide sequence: TGCGCCAGCAGCTTGGAGAGGACAACTAATGAAAAACTGTTTTTT.

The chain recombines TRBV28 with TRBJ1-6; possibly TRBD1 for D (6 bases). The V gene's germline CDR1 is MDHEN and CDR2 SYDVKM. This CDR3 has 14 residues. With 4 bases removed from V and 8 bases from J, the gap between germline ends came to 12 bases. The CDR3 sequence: CASSSDRLDSPLHF. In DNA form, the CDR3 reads TGTGCCAGCAGTTCCGACAGGTTGGATTCACCCCTCCACTTT. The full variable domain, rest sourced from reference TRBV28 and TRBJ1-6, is DVKVTQSSRYLVKRTGEKVFLECVQDMDHENMFWYRQDPGLGLRLIYFSYDVKMKEKGDIPEGYSVSREKKERFSLILESASTNQTSMYLCASSSDRLDSPLHFGNGTRLTVT.

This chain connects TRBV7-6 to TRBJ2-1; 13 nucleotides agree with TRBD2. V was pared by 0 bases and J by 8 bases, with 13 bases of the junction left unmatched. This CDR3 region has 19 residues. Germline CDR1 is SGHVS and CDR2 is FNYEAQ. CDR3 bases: TGTGCCAGCAGCTTAGCCCCGTCCGGACTAGCGGGAGAGGAGTATGAGCAGTTCTTC. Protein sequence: CASSLAPSGLAGEEYEQFF.

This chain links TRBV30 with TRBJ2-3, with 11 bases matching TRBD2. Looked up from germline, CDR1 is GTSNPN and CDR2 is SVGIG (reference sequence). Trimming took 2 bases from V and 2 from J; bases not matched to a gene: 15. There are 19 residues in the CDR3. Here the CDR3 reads CAWSPTSGILGGYTDTQYF. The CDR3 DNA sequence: TGTGCCTGGAGTCCGACTAGCGGGATCCTGGGGGGATACACAGATACGCAGTATTTT.

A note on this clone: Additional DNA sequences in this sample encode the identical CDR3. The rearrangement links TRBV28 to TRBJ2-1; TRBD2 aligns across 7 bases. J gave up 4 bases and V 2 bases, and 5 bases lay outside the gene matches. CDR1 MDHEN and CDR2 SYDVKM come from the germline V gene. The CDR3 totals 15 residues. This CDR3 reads CASSLAGEGYNEQFF. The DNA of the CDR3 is TGTGCCAGCAGTTTAGCGGGAGAGGGATACAATGAGCAGTTCTTC.